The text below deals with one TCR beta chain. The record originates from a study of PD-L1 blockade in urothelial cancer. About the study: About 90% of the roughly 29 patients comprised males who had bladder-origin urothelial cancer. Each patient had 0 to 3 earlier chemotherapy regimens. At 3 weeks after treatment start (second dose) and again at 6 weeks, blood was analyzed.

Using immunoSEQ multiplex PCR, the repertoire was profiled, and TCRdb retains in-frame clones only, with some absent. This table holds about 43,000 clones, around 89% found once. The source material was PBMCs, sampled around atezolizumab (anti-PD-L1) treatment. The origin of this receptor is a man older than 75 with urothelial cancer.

DNA of the CDR3: TGTGCCAGCACCACAGGACAGGGGCAACTTCGAGGCTACACCTTC. Residues: CASTTGQGQLRGYTF. The chain recombines TRBV28 with TRBJ1-2; 9 positions match TRBD1. The J segment lost 8 bases and the V segment lost 7 bases, leaving 14 bases of the junction unmatched. The CDR3 is 15 residues long. Germline V gene data show CDR1 as MDHEN and CDR2 as SYDVKM.